The 17 T cell receptor beta chains given below trace back to one sample, sequenced in a study of human T cells and chemical hapten exposure (TCRdb year 2021). Libraries were built with RACE. The run used a NextSeq 500. Starting from the raw public reads, TCRdb applied fastp trimming at Q25, assembled clones with MiXCR and retained in-frame beta chains. Each entry is one CDR3 protein sequence, shown with its most common DNA and genes. The table for this sample lists some 380,000 distinct CDR3 sequences; around 4.8% of them were counted only once. The ten largest make up 2% to 2.5% of the sample. The time point label corresponds to: patch test 1, 2 weeks after DPC sensitization. The meaning of the sample's treatment or condition label: therapeutic diphenylcyclopropenone sensitization with weekly scalp DPC. The sequencing here drew on whole blood, taken in connection with sensitization to the hapten diphenylcyclopropenone (DPC). The receptor source for this set is a woman aged 45-65 years with alopecia areata. Some clones in this sample may be carry-over from other donors' samples.

This clonotype has a handful of counts. One end of the junction fails to match germline, which may point to a read error. V and J are TRBV12-3 or TRBV12-4 and TRBJ1-2, with D possibly being TRBD1 (5 bases). CDR3 length: 15 residues. The CDR3 DNA is TGTGCCAGCACTTTAAGGCGGGGCAAGGGCTATGGCTACACCTTC. It encodes CASTLRRGKGYGYTF.

CDR3 protein: CASSTEREQFF. CDR3 nucleotides: TGTGCCAGCAGCACGGAGAGGGAGCAGTTCTTC. This chain joins TRBV5-6 and TRBJ2-1, with D unclear. The CDR3 totals 11 residues. The V gene lost 4 bases and the J gene lost 10 bases, with 9 bases spanning the gap. Germline V gene data show CDR1 as SGHDT and CDR2 as YYEEEE.

This clonotype was observed many times. The chain carries TRBV27 and TRBJ2-6, with 8 nucleotides matching TRBD1. J lost 1 base, V lost 6 bases, and 11 bases had no gene match. Germline CDR1 is MNHEY and CDR2 is SMNVEV (reference sequence). The CDR3 length is 18 residues. CDR3: CASSWTGNGWSGANVLTF. CDR3 nucleotide sequence: TGTGCCAGCAGCTGGACAGGGAACGGTTGGTCTGGGGCCAACGTCCTGACTTTC.

This clonotype appeared many times. V and J are TRBV6-6 and TRBJ1-1; TRBD1 aligns across 9 bases. Trimming at V came to 2 bases and at J to 5 bases, leaving 3 bases not matched to a gene. Germline CDR1 and CDR2: MNHNY and SVGAGI (reference sequence). CDR3 length equals 14 residues. The CDR3 DNA is TGTGCCAGCAGTTACCAAGGGACAGGGACTGAAGCTTTCTTT. It codes for CASSYQGTGTEAFF.

This clonotype was detected ten times or more. The chain couples TRBV7-2 to TRBJ1-2, with 8 bases lining up with TRBD1. The CDR3 extends over 16 amino acids. V lost 7 bases to trimming and J lost 3 bases; unmatched junction nucleotides: 13. Germline lookup yields CDR1 SGHTA and CDR2 FQGNSA. CDR3 amino acids: CASTIPGAGGHYGYTF. The CDR3 DNA reads TGTGCCAGCACCATCCCGGGGGCAGGGGGCCACTATGGCTACACCTTC.

The table lists this clonotype with a few counts. The J gene is TRBJ2-2, the V gene TRBV7-9; D not certain. The germline gives CDR1 SEHNR, CDR2 FQNEAQ (reference sequence). With 4 bases removed from V and 6 bases from J, the gap between germline ends came to 12 bases. The CDR3 contains 14 residues. The CDR3 sequence is CASSSGSGAGELFF. For the CDR3, the DNA is TGTGCCAGCAGCTCTGGTTCTGGCGCCGGGGAGCTGTTTTTT.

At least ten counts were recorded for this clonotype. This chain connects TRBV11-2 to TRBJ2-6, with a tentative D call TRBD1 (5 bases). V was trimmed by 5 bases and J by 0 bases, leaving 11 bases between them. The CDR3 covers 16 residues. Germline CDR1 and CDR2: SGHAT and FQNNGV. CDR3 region: CASSAQGDSGANVLTF. The CDR3 coding sequence is TGTGCCAGCAGCGCGCAAGGGGACTCTGGGGCCAACGTCCTGACTTTC.

The rearrangement uses TRBV9 and TRBJ2-1; D assignment may be TRBD1 or TRBD2 (5 bases each). CDR3 length: 16 amino acids. The germline V gene has CDR1 SGDLS and CDR2 YYNGEE. V was cut by 0 bases and J by 0 bases, with 10 bases left in between. CDR3 residues: CASSVEGGGSYNEQFF. The CDR3 bases are TGTGCCAGCAGCGTAGAAGGTGGGGGCTCCTACAATGAGCAGTTCTTC.

This clonotype appeared many times. This chain joins TRBV23-1 and TRBJ2-1, with D unresolved. TRBV23-1 is an open reading frame, and its role is uncertain. Trimming took off 6 bases at V and 7 bases at J, with 7 bases between the two ends. The length of the CDR3 is 11 residues. The CDR3 DNA reads TGCGCCAGCAGCCCTTCAAATGAGCAGTTCTTC. It encodes CASSPSNEQFF.

The sample holds many counts of this clonotype. V usage is TRBV20-1 and J usage is TRBJ2-3; 8 nucleotides agree with TRBD2. V was clipped by 0 bases and J by 2 bases; unmatched bases: 10. CDR1 and CDR2 from the germline V gene are DFQATT and SNEGSKA (reference sequence). This CDR3 is 17 amino acids long. This chain's CDR3 is CSARDPGGSGTTDTQYF. The CDR3 DNA is TGCAGTGCTAGAGATCCCGGGGGTAGCGGGACCACAGATACGCAGTATTTT.

This clonotype was seen repeatedly, ten times or more. This sequence joins TRBV12-3 or TRBV12-4 and TRBJ1-1, with TRBD1 as a possible D gene (6 bases). This CDR3 is 17 amino acids long. V was shortened by 6 bases and J by 3 bases, with 23 bases between the two germline ends. As DNA, the CDR3 is TGTGCCAGCAGGTCCCATAGGGGGGGCGGAGGAGACACTGAAGCTTTCTTT. Translating gives CASRSHRGGGGDTEAFF.

This clonotype appeared many times. In nucleotides, the CDR3 is TGTGCCAGCAGTGAGGGTAGCGGGGGGCCGTATACGCAGTATTTT. It codes for CASSEGSGGPYTQYF. The chain is built from TRBV6-1 and TRBJ2-3; 10 bases fit TRBD2. Per germline, CDR1 MNHNS and CDR2 SASEGT. The V and J ends lost 3 bases and 7 bases, in that order; junction bases with no gene match: 7. The CDR3 spans 15 residues.

This clonotype was seen a handful of times. The chain recombines TRBV11-2 with TRBJ2-1; TRBD2 matches at 10 bases. CDR1 is SGHAT and CDR2 is FQNNGV in the germline V gene. The length of the CDR3 is 15 residues. After removal of 5 bases from V and 6 bases from J, the junction contained 7 bases not matched to a gene. In DNA, the CDR3 is TGTGCCAGCAGCATCGGACTAGCGGTGGCCAATGAGCAGTTCTTC. Translation: CASSIGLAVANEQFF.

This clonotype has at least ten counts. V is TRBV10-3 and J is TRBJ2-1, with TRBD2 identical over 15 bases. V lost 5 bases to trimming and J lost 9 bases; unmatched junction nucleotides: 5. The CDR3 runs 15 residues. Germline CDR1 is ENHRY and CDR2 is SYGVKD. CDR3 DNA: TGTGCCATCAGTTGGACTAGCGGGGGGGATTCTGAGCAGTTCTTC. Its protein is CAISWTSGGDSEQFF.

A few counts support this clonotype. This rearrangement joins TRBV12-3 or TRBV12-4 to TRBJ1-2, with D possibly TRBD1 on 5 matching bases. V was cut by 6 bases and J by 4 bases, with 6 bases left in between. The CDR3 contains 11 residues. The CDR3: CASSGAYGYTF. CDR3 DNA: TGTGCCAGCAGCGGGGCCTATGGCTACACCTTC.

The V and J genes are TRBV12-5 and TRBJ2-1; D not certain. CDR1 is LGHNT and CDR2 is FRNRAP in the germline V gene. The CDR3 is 13 amino acids. The V end lost 7 bases, the J end lost 12 bases, and 19 bases lay between the germline ends. The CDR3 here is CASAQPVSTRQFF. CDR3 sequence (DNA): TGTGCTAGTGCCCAACCTGTCTCCACGCGGCAGTTCTTC.

This clonotype was seen only a few times. This chain links TRBV7-9 with TRBJ2-3; TRBD1 is a possible D gene (6 bases). Trimming took off 1 base at V and 0 bases at J, with 8 bases between the two ends. The V gene's germline CDR1 is SEHNR and CDR2 FQNEAQ (reference sequence). The CDR3 runs to 15 residues. CDR3 protein: CASSLDGQSTDTQYF. The CDR3 DNA is TGTGCCAGCAGCTTAGACGGACAGAGCACAGATACGCAGTATTTT.